The present TCR beta chain was sequenced within a study of identical twins. TCRdb reanalysed the 5' RACE reads using MiXCR and keeps one entry per CDR3 protein. The data hold approximately 260,000 distinct CDR3 sequences, with over 11% observed a single time. Germline loops: CDR1 WNHNN, CDR2 SYGVQD (reference sequence). V lost 3 bases, J lost 1 base, and 2 bases stayed unmatched. The CDR3 consists of 14 residues. Sample: memory (CD45RO+) T cells sorted from blood. This chain connects TRBV10-1 to TRBJ2-5; 7 bases line up with TRBD1. This TCR was sampled from a woman younger than 35 in good health. The CDR3 here is CASSDTGAQETQYF. CDR3 in DNA: TGCGCCAGCAGTGACACAGGGGCCCAAGAGACCCAGTACTTC.